The 10 T cell receptor beta chains given below trace back to one sample, sequenced in a study of cytomegalovirus exposure and HLA in healthy donors. With 60 Vbeta and 13 Jbeta primers, the PCR was carried out. Clones were sequenced by immunoSEQ multiplex PCR, and TCRdb holds only the in-frame ones, with some missing. Its clone listing holds around 140,000 clones. The specimen sequenced was PBMCs. These receptors were taken from a male donor in good health and CMV-seronegative.

CDR3 nucleotide sequence: TGCAGCGTTGAAGGCGTACTAGCGGGGGGGAAGGATGCAGATACGCAGTATTTT. Translation: CSVEGVLAGGKDADTQYF. The J gene is TRBJ2-3, the V gene TRBV29-1; 13 positions match TRBD2. Germline V lookup: CDR1 SQVTM, CDR2 ANQGSEA. V trimming: 1 base; J trimming: 4 bases; junction bases outside the gene matches: 11. The CDR3 is 18 residues long.

The J gene is TRBJ2-7, the V gene TRBV28; 7 nucleotides align to TRBD1. Germline assignment: CDR1 MDHEN and CDR2 SYDVKM. Trimming removed 4 bases from V and 0 bases from J; junction bases left unmatched: 3. The CDR3 is 14 residues long. The CDR3 nucleotides are TGTGCCAGCAGTTCGACAGGGTTCTCCTACGAGCAGTACTTC. This sequence encodes CASSSTGFSYEQYF. The full variable domain, with the rest looked up from reference TRBV28 and TRBJ2-7, is DVKVTQSSRYLVKRTGEKVFLECVQDMDHENMFWYRQDPGLGLRLIYFSYDVKMKEKGDIPEGYSVSREKKERFSLILESASTNQTSMYLCASSSTGFSYEQYFGPGTRLTVT.

The CDR3 bases are TGTGCCAGCAGCTTAAACCCCTTAGGAGGGAGGGCCTACGAGCAGTACTTC. It codes for CASSLNPLGGRAYEQYF. The chain couples TRBV7-9 to TRBJ2-7; 7 bases are shared with TRBD2. V shed 2 bases, J shed 2 bases, and the junction held 12 bases outside the gene matches. The CDR3 extends over 17 amino acids. CDR1 and CDR2 from the germline V gene are SEHNR and FQNEAQ (reference sequence).

The CDR3 region has the DNA TGTGCCTGGAGCCTGGGACTTAACAATGAGCAGTTCTTC. Translated, it gives CAWSLGLNNEQFF. J is TRBJ2-1 and V is TRBV30; D may be TRBD2 (6 bases). The CDR3 sequence is 13 residues long. V lost 3 bases, J lost 5 bases, and 11 bases lay in between. In germline, CDR1 is GTSNPN, CDR2 SVGIG (reference sequence).

The chain recombines TRBV14 with TRBJ1-1, with D perhaps TRBD1 (5 bases). The CDR3 has 15 amino acids. V dropped 4 bases and J dropped 1 base, with 13 bases sitting between them. Per the germline V gene, CDR1 is SGHDN and CDR2 is FVKESK. The CDR3 sequence: CASSPLGHENTEAFF. The CDR3 DNA follows: TGTGCCAGCAGCCCTCTCGGACACGAGAACACTGAAGCTTTCTTT.

As to this clone: At one end the junction does not follow the germline gene, possibly because of a read error. V and J are TRBV28 and TRBJ2-7; a possible D gene is TRBD2 (5 bases). There are 14 residues in the CDR3. Germline V gene data show CDR1 as MDHEN and CDR2 as SYDVKM. CDR3 in DNA: TGTGCCAGCAGTTTAAGCCCGACTTTGGGGAGTCTTGGCTTC. This encodes CASSLSPTLGSLGF.

The chain has TRBV6-6 and TRBJ1-2; D ambiguous. CDR1 and CDR2 from the germline V gene are MNHNY and SVGAGI (reference sequence). The V end lost 5 bases, the J end lost 8 bases, and 24 bases lay between the germline ends. The CDR3 is 16 residues long. CDR3 protein: CASSLEQSPYLGGYTF. In DNA form, the CDR3 reads TGTGCCAGCAGTCTCGAACAGAGTCCGTATTTGGGCGGCTACACCTTC.

The chain joins TRBV18 to TRBJ2-7; weak D call: TRBD1 (6 bases). Germline V CDR1 and CDR2: KGHSH, LQKENI. Trimming cost V 2 bases and J 0 bases, with 11 bases left between them. CDR3 size: 15 residues. The CDR3 DNA reads as TGTGCCAGCTCACCAACTCAGGGGAACTCCTACGAGCAGTACTTC. Translation: CASSPTQGNSYEQYF.

The V call is TRBV5-1, the J call TRBJ2-1, with TRBD2 identical over 14 bases. V was clipped by 0 bases and J by 9 bases; unmatched bases: 8. Germline values: CDR1 SGHRS, CDR2 YFSETQ. The CDR3 has 17 amino acids. CDR3 bases: TGCGCCAGCAGCTTGGTCGGGGGACTAGCGGGAGACCTTGAGCAGTTCTTC. Its translation: CASSLVGGLAGDLEQFF.

V and J are TRBV4-1 and TRBJ1-2, with TRBD1 identical over 7 bases. The CDR3 consists of 17 residues. V was clipped by 1 base and J by 4 bases; unmatched bases: 12. The V gene's germline CDR1 is MGHRA and CDR2 YSYEKL. The CDR3 bases are TGCGCCAGCAGCCAAGGTGCTAGGGACAGCTACCCCTATGGCTACACCTTC. Translated, it gives CASSQGARDSYPYGYTF.